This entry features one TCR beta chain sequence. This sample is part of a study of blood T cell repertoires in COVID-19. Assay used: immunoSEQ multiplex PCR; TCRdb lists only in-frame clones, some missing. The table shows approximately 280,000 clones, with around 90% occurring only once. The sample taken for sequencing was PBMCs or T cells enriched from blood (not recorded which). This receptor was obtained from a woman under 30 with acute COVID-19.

CDR3 in amino acids: CASSATSGHYGYTF. Written as DNA, the CDR3 is TGTGCCAGCAGCGCCACATCAGGGCACTATGGCTACACCTTC. The V call is TRBV28, the J call TRBJ1-2; D possibly corresponds to TRBD1 (5 bases). With 6 bases removed from V and 3 bases from J, the gap between germline ends came to 14 bases. Germline V CDR1 and CDR2: MDHEN, SYDVKM. The CDR3 loop spans 14 amino acids.